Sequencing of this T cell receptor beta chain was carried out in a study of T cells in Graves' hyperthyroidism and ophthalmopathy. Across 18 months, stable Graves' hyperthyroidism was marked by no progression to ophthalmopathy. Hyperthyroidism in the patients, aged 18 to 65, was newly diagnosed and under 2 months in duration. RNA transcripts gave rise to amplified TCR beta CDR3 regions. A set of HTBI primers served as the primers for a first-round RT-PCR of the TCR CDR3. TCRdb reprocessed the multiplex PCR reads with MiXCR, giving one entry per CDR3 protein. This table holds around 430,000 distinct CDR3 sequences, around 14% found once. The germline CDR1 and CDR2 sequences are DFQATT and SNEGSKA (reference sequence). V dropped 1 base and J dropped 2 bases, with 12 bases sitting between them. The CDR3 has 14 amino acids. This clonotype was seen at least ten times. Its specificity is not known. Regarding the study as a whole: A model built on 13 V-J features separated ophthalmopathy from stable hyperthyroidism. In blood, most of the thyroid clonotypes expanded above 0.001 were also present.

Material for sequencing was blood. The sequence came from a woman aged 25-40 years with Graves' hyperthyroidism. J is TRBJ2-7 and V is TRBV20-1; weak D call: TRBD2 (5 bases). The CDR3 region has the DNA TGCAGTGCTAGAGGCGCTAAGGGAGCCTACGAGCAGTACTTC. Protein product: CSARGAKGAYEQYF.